Described below is a single T cell receptor (beta chain) sequence and its context. Its antigen is not known. This sample was taken from a study of identical twins. Study results and limitations: Abundant cord blood beta clonotypes carried fewer insertions; memory repertoires showed none. Researchers caution that invariant MAIT and iNKT cells could partly confound zero-insertion analyses. Among monozygotic twins, out-of-frame TCR alpha sharing exceeded what models predicted.

Germline lookup yields CDR1 LNHDA and CDR2 SQIVND (reference sequence). Trimming removed 4 bases from V and 1 base from J, with 12 bases in between. CDR3 length: 15 residues. One entry per CDR3 protein results from TCRdb running MiXCR on the 5' RACE reads. Of 1.5 million to 2 million distinct CDR3 sequences in the sample, roughly a third were seen once. J is TRBJ2-3 and V is TRBV19; D is unclear. This clonotype was sampled from a newborn girl in good health. What was sequenced was cord blood. CDR3 region: CASSTRQRGTDTQYF. The CDR3 DNA reads TGTGCCAGTAGTACAAGACAAAGGGGCACAGATACGCAGTATTTT.